This T cell receptor beta chain was identified in a study of breast tumors, draining lymph nodes, adjacent tissues. TCRdb re-called the multiplex PCR reads with MiXCR, one entry per CDR3 protein. Among approximately 230,000 distinct CDR3 sequences listed, less than 40% were seen once. This clonotype came up many times. CDR3 length equals 17 residues. Germline assignment: CDR1 LGHNA and CDR2 YNFKEQ. The V end lost 1 base, the J end lost 0 bases, and 12 bases lay between the germline ends. The lymph nodes were axillary draining lymph nodes from breast cancer patients. The TCR comes from a female donor with breast cancer. Some clones in this sample may be carry-over from other donors' samples. The V gene is TRBV4-2, the J gene TRBJ2-2; no clear D gene. The sequenced material came from axillary lymph node tissue. The CDR3 DNA sequence: TGTGCCAGCAGCCAAGCTGACTGGGTATCGAACACCGGGGAGCTGTTTTTT. This translates into CASSQADWVSNTGELFF.